The clone carrying this T cell receptor beta chain was observed a few times. The data derive from a study of blood T cell repertoires in COVID-19. Assay used: immunoSEQ multiplex PCR; TCRdb lists only in-frame clones, some missing. The sample has about 180,000 clones, about 81% seen once. This TCR was recovered from a woman in her 70s with acute or convalescent COVID-19. Sequencing was carried out using peripheral blood.

CDR3 in DNA: TGTGCCAGTAGGCAGGGACTAGCGGGAGGCGAGCAGTACTTC. Protein sequence: CASRQGLAGGEQYF. The chain couples TRBV19 to TRBJ2-7; 15 positions agree with TRBD2. In germline, CDR1 is LNHDA, CDR2 SQIVND (reference sequence). V was pared by 6 bases and J by 6 bases, with 3 bases of the junction left unmatched. The CDR3 runs 14 residues.